The T cell receptor beta chain under discussion was sequenced for a study of T cell responses to AZD1222 COVID-19 vaccine. Study outcomes and limitations: Donors, mostly white British, included more females; clonal diversity was possibly underestimated.

Trimming removed 6 bases from V and 4 bases from J; junction bases left unmatched: 14. The V gene's germline CDR1 is LNHDA and CDR2 SQIVND (reference sequence). The CDR3 consists of 17 residues. Comment on this clone: Its antigen is unidentified.

Measured with immunoSEQ multiplex PCR; TCRdb has only the in-frame clones, and not every one. The table has 100,000 to 150,000 clones, approximately 91% seen once. The input for sequencing was peripheral blood, taken 28 days after the second AZD1222 dose. This clonotype was obtained from an adult who received the AZD1222 COVID-19 vaccine. The chain joins TRBV19 to TRBJ1-1, with 10 bases fitting TRBD1. The CDR3 region has the DNA TGTGCCAGTAGAAAAGGACAGGGGGAGTTGGGGAGCACTGAAGCTTTCTTT. Translation: CASRKGQGELGSTEAFF.